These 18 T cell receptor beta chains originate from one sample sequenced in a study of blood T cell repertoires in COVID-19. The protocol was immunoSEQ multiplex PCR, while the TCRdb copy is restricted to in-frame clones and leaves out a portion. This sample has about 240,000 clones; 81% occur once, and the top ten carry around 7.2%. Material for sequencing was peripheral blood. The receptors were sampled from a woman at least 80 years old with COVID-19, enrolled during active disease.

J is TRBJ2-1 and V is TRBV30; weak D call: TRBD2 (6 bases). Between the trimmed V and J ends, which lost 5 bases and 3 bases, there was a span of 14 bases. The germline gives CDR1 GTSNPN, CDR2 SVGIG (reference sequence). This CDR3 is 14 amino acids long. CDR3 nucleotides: TGTGCCTGGCGTCCCGGGGGTCTCTACAATGAGCAGTTCTTC. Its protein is CAWRPGGLYNEQFF.

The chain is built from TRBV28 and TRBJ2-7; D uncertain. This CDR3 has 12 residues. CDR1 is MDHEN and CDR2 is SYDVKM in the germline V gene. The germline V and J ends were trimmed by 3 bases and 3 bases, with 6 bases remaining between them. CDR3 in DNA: TGTGCCAGCAGTTTTTCGTACTACGAGCAGTACTTC. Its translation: CASSFSYYEQYF.

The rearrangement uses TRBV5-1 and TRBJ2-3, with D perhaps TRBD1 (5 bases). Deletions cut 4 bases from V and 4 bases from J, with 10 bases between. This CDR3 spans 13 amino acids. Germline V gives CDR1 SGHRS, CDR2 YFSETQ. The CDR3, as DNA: TGCGCCAGCAGCGCAGGGTTGGCAGATACGCAGTATTTT. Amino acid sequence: CASSAGLADTQYF. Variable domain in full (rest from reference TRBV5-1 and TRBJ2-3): KAGVTQTPRYLIKTRGQQVTLSCSPISGHRSVSWYQQTPGQGLQFLFEYFSETQRNKGNFPGRFSGRQFSNSRSEMNVSTLELGDSALYLCASSAGLADTQYFGPGTRLTVL.

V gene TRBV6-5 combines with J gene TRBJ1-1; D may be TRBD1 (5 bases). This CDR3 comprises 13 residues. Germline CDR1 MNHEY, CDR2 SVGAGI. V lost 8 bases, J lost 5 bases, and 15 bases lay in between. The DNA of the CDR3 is TGTGCCAGCGGTCAGGGCCCCGGGACTGAAGCTTTCTTT. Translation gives CASGQGPGTEAFF.

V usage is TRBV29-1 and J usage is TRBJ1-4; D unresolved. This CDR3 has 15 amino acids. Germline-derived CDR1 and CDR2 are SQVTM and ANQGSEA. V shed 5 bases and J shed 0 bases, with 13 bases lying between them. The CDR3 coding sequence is TGCAGCGTTTCATGGGGAGGTGCAACTAATGAAAAACTGTTTTTT. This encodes CSVSWGGATNEKLFF. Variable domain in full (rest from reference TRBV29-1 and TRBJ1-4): SAVISQKPSRDICQRGTSLTIQCQVDSQVTMMFWYRQQPGQSLTLIATANQGSEATYESGFVIDKFPISRPNLTFSTLTVSNMSPEDSSIYLCSVSWGGATNEKLFFGSGTQLSVL.

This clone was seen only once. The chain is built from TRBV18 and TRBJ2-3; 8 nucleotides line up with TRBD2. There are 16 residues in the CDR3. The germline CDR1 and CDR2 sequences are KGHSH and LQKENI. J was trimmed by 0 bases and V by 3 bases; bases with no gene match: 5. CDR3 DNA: TGTGCCAGCTCACCGCCAGTAGCGGGGAGCACAGATACGCAGTATTTT. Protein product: CASSPPVAGSTDTQYF.

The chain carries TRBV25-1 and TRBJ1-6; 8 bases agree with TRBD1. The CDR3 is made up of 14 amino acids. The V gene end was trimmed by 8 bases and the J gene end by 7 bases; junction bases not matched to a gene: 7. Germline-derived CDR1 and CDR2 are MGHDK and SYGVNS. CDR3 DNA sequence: TGTGCCAGCCGACAGGGGCTGGTAAATTCACCCCTCCACTTT. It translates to CASRQGLVNSPLHF.

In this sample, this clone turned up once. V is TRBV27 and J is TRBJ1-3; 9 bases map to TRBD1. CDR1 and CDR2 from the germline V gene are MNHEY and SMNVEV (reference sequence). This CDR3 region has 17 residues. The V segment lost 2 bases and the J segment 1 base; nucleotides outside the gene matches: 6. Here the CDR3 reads CASSLRGQGKSGNTIYF. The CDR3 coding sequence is TGTGCCAGCAGTTTACGGGGACAGGGAAAGTCTGGAAACACCATATATTTT.

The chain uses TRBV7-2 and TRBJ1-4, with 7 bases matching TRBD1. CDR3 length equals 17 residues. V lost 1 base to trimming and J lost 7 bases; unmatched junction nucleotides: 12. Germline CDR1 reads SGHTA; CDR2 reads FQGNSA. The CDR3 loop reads CASSLGAGGSTGEKLFF. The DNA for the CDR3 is TGTGCCAGCAGCTTAGGGGCAGGGGGATCCACAGGTGAAAAACTGTTTTTT.

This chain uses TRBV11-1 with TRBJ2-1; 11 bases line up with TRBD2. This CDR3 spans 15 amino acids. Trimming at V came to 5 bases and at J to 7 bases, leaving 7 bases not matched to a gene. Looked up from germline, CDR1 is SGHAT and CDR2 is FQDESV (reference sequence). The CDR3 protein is CASSVLAGAPNEQFF. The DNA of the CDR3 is TGTGCCAGCAGCGTACTAGCGGGAGCTCCAAATGAGCAGTTCTTC.

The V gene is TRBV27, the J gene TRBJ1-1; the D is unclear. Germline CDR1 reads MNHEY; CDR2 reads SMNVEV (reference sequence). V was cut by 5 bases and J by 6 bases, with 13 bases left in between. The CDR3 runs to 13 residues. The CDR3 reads CASSPIGVSEAFF. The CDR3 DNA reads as TGTGCCAGCAGTCCTATCGGGGTCTCTGAAGCTTTCTTT.

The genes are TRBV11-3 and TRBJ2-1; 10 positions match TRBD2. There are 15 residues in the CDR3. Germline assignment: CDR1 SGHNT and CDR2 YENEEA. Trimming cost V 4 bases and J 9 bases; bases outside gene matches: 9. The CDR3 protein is CASSSQGTSDAEQFF. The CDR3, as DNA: TGTGCCAGCAGCTCCCAGGGGACTAGCGATGCTGAGCAGTTCTTC.

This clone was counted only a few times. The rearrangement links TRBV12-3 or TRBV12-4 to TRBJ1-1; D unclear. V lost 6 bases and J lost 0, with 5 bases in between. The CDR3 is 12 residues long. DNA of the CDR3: TGTGCCAGCAGAAACTTGAACACTGAAGCTTTCTTT. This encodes CASRNLNTEAFF.

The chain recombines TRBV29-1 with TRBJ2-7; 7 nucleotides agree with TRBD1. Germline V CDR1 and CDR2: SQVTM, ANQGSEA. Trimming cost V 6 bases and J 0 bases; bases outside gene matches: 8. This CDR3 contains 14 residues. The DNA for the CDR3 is TGCAGCGTGGGACCGACAGGGAGCTCCTACGAGCAGTACTTC. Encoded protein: CSVGPTGSSYEQYF.

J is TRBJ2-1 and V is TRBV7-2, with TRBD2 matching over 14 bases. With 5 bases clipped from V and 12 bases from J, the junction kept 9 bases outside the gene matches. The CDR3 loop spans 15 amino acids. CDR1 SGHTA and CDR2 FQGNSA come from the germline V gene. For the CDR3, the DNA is TGTGCCAGCAGCGAAGTGACTAGCGGGAGGGCATGGCAGTTCTTC. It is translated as CASSEVTSGRAWQFF.

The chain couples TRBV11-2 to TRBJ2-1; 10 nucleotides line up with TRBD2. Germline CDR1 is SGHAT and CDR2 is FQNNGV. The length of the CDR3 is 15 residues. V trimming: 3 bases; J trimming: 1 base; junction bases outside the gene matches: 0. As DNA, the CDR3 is TGTGCCAGCAGCTTTAGCGGGAGGTCCTACAATGAGCAGTTCTTC. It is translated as CASSFSGRSYNEQFF.

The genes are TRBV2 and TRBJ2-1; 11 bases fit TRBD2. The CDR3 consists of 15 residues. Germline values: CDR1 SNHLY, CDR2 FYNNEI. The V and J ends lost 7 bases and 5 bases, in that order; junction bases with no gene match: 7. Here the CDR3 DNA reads TGTGCCAGCATTCTGGGACTAGCGGCGAACAATGAGCAGTTCTTC. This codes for CASILGLAANNEQFF.

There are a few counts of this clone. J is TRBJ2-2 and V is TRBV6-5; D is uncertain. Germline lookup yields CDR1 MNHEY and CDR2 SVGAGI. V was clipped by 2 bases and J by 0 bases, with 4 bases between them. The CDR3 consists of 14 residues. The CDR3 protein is CASSYVTNTGELFF. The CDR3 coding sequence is TGTGCCAGCAGTTACGTTACGAACACCGGGGAGCTGTTTTTT.